The T cell receptor (beta chain) under discussion was sequenced for a study of CD8+CD57+ T cells in acquired aplastic anemia. This clonotype occurred a few times. Its target is not known. Study conclusions and caveats: It was found that roughly 29 CD8+ CDR3 sequences were shared between patients and controls.

This CDR3 spans 20 amino acids. Germline V lookup: CDR1 SGHAT, CDR2 FQNNGV. V was clipped by 3 bases and J by 1 base; unmatched bases: 17. Profiling that covered TCR beta VDJ and CDR3 relied on genomic DNA as its template. TCRdb itself ran the reads through MiXCR, one entry per CDR3 protein. The table lists more than 150,000 distinct CDR3 sequences, 45% to 50% of them singletons. This TCR derives from a human donor in good health. Sequencing was performed on sorted CD4+, CD8+, or CD8+CD57+ T cells (not recorded which) from PBMCs. The genes are TRBV11-2 and TRBJ2-5; 10 positions agree with TRBD2. CDR3 sequence: CASSLGAGTSVFTPQETQYF. The CDR3 DNA sequence: TGTGCCAGCAGCTTGGGGGCCGGGACTAGCGTCTTTACCCCCCAAGAGACCCAGTACTTC.